The present TCR beta chain was sequenced within a study of cytomegalovirus exposure and HLA in healthy donors. Primers included in the PCR were 60 Vbeta and 13 Jbeta primers. Some clones are missing from TCRdb's copy, which holds only in-frame ones; the method was immunoSEQ multiplex PCR. The repertoire holds 150,000 to 200,000 clones, with 75% to 85% as singletons. The specimen sequenced was PBMCs. This receptor was taken from a man aged 18 to 30 in good health and CMV-seronegative.

The CDR3: CASSLAWDRGVYEQYF. CDR3 DNA: TGCGCCAGCAGCTTGGCCTGGGACAGGGGGGTCTACGAGCAGTACTTC. V usage is TRBV5-1 and J usage is TRBJ2-7; TRBD1 aligns across 11 bases. J gave up 3 bases and V 0 bases, and 5 bases lay outside the gene matches. Germline V gene data show CDR1 as SGHRS and CDR2 as YFSETQ. This CDR3 region has 16 residues.